Below are 19 T cell receptor beta chains sequenced from a single sample in a study of shared clonotypes between healthy human individuals. Naive-designated CD8 cells lacked CD45RO, were positively enriched for CCR7, and omitted terminally differentiated effector memory CD45RA+ cells. Generated by immunoSEQ multiplex PCR, the TCRdb table keeps only in-frame clones and is missing some. The repertoire holds 2 million to 2.5 million clones, with about 95% as singletons. Material: naive CD8+ T cells sorted from blood. The origin of the receptors is a man younger than 35 in good health.

The V gene is TRBV5-8, the J gene TRBJ1-2; D gene uncertain. The CDR3 has 14 residues. Germline CDR1 reads SGHTS; CDR2 reads YDEGEE. With 0 bases removed from V and 4 bases from J, the gap between germline ends came to 10 bases. The CDR3, as DNA: TGTGCCAGCAGCTTGGTGGGAGAAGGCTATGGCTACACCTTC. Translating it yields CASSLVGEGYGYTF.

V usage is TRBV28 and J usage is TRBJ2-7, with 8 bases matching TRBD2. The CDR3 contains 14 residues. Germline V gene lookup returns CDR1 MDHEN and CDR2 SYDVKM. The junction had 7 bases not matched to a gene; V was cut back by 6 bases and J by 3 bases. The CDR3 bases are TGTGCCAGCAGCGCGTGGCGGGAGGTCTACGAGCAGTACTTC. Protein product: CASSAWREVYEQYF.

The V gene is TRBV4-3, the J gene TRBJ2-7; tentative D call: TRBD1 (6 bases). The CDR3 consists of 16 residues. V was cut by 0 bases and J by 5 bases, with 17 bases left in between. The germline gives CDR1 LGHNA, CDR2 YSLEER. The CDR3 protein is CASSQDLYGRGNEQYF. In DNA form, the CDR3 reads TGCGCCAGCAGCCAAGATTTGTATGGCAGGGGCAACGAGCAGTACTTC.

The chain uses TRBV29-1 and TRBJ2-4; 11 nucleotides align to TRBD1. CDR1 is SQVTM and CDR2 is ANQGSEA in the germline V gene. The CDR3 covers 17 residues. Unmatched junction bases numbered 10, after V lost 6 bases and J lost 0 bases. The CDR3 is CSVEWTGGSLAKNIQYF. In DNA, the CDR3 is TGCAGCGTCGAATGGACAGGGGGCTCCTTAGCCAAAAACATTCAGTACTTC.

The rearrangement joins TRBV28 to TRBJ2-3, with 8 bases that match TRBD1. Losses at the gene ends were 7 bases for V and 4 bases for J; bases not matched to a gene: 7. Germline CDR1 reads MDHEN; CDR2 reads SYDVKM. The CDR3 has 14 amino acids. CDR3 bases: TGTGCCAGCATCCCGACAGGGGAGGCAGATACGCAGTATTTT. Amino acid sequence: CASIPTGEADTQYF. The variable domain in full, completed from reference TRBV28 and TRBJ2-3, reads DVKVTQSSRYLVKRTGEKVFLECVQDMDHENMFWYRQDPGLGLRLIYFSYDVKMKEKGDIPEGYSVSREKKERFSLILESASTNQTSMYLCASIPTGEADTQYFGPGTRLTVL.

This clone has a single count. This rearrangement joins TRBV6-6 to TRBJ2-3, with unresolved D. The CDR3 runs 16 residues. Germline V gene lookup returns CDR1 MNHNY and CDR2 SVGAGI (reference sequence). V shed 2 bases and J shed 5 bases, with 17 bases lying between them. The CDR3 here is CASSYRASWAQDTQYF. Here the CDR3 DNA reads TGTGCCAGCAGTTACCGGGCGTCTTGGGCACAAGATACGCAGTATTTT.

The rearrangement joins TRBV7-9 to TRBJ1-2, with 7 nucleotides matching TRBD1. The CDR3 loop spans 13 amino acids. CDR1 is SEHNR and CDR2 is FQNEAQ in the germline V gene (reference sequence). The trim removed 5 bases at V and 3 bases at J, leaving 3 bases unmatched. This CDR3 is CASSGDSYYGYTF. The CDR3 DNA reads as TGTGCCAGCAGCGGGGACAGCTACTATGGCTACACCTTC. The full variable domain, its missing parts supplied by reference TRBV7-9 and TRBJ1-2, is DTGVSQNPRHKITKRGQNVTFRCDPISEHNRLYWYRQTLGQGPEFLTYFQNEAQLEKSRLLSDRFSAERPKGSFSTLEIQRTEQGDSAMYLCASSGDSYYGYTFGSGTRLTVV.

This CDR3 is CASSAGGPLLGEQYF. The CDR3 DNA follows: TGTGCCAGCAGTGCAGGGGGCCCGCTACTCGGGGAGCAGTACTTC. The gene calls are TRBV27 and TRBJ2-7, with 8 bases lining up with TRBD1. Germline assignment: CDR1 MNHEY and CDR2 SMNVEV (reference sequence). This CDR3 spans 15 amino acids. Unmatched junction bases numbered 13, after V lost 5 bases and J lost 7 bases.

The J gene is TRBJ2-1, the V gene TRBV30, with 7 bases fitting TRBD2. The CDR3 length is 15 residues. CDR1 and CDR2 (germline): GTSNPN, SVGIG (reference sequence). V shed 4 bases, J shed 0 bases, and the junction held 6 bases outside the gene matches. Here the CDR3 DNA reads TGTGCCTGGACCGAGGGAGGGAGCTCCTACAATGAGCAGTTCTTC. This codes for CAWTEGGSSYNEQFF. The full variable domain, completed using reference TRBV30 and TRBJ2-1, is SQTIHQWPATLVQPVGSPLSLECTVEGTSNPNLYWYRQAAGRGLQLLFYSVGIGQISSEVPQNLSASRPQDRQFILSSKKLLLSDSGFYLCAWTEGGSSYNEQFFGPGTRLTVL.

The chain uses TRBV4-1 and TRBJ2-5, with 8 bases matching TRBD1. V lost 0 bases, J lost 5 bases, and 11 bases stayed unmatched. This CDR3 is built from 17 residues. CDR1 is MGHRA and CDR2 is YSYEKL in the germline V gene. CDR3 protein: CASSQEARTGTLETQYF. The CDR3 nucleotides are TGCGCCAGCAGCCAAGAAGCTCGGACAGGGACTCTGGAGACCCAGTACTTC.

The chain couples TRBV7-6 to TRBJ2-3; 14 bases align to TRBD2. This CDR3 is built from 18 residues. The germline gives CDR1 SGHVS, CDR2 FNYEAQ. After removal of 5 bases from V and 4 bases from J, the junction contained 11 bases not matched to a gene. This CDR3 reads CASSPGLAGGQGPDTQYF. The DNA of the CDR3 is TGTGCCAGCAGCCCTGGACTAGCGGGGGGCCAGGGCCCAGATACGCAGTATTTT.

The chain has TRBV7-9 and TRBJ1-3; D not certain. V shed 1 base and J shed 0 bases, with 10 bases lying between them. The V gene's germline CDR1 is SEHNR and CDR2 FQNEAQ (reference sequence). The CDR3 extends over 16 amino acids. Written as DNA, the CDR3 is TGTGCCAGCAGCTTAGTAGAGGCGGGCTCTGGAAACACCATATATTTT. It yields the protein CASSLVEAGSGNTIYF.

The V gene is TRBV10-3, the J gene TRBJ2-1; tentative D call: TRBD2 (7 bases). There are 15 residues in the CDR3. The germline CDR1 and CDR2 sequences are ENHRY and SYGVKD. The V gene lost 4 bases and the J gene lost 4 bases, with 14 bases spanning the gap. The CDR3 DNA reads as TGTGCCATCAGTGGGGGGCTAGCGGAGTACAATGAGCAGTTCTTC. This encodes CAISGGLAEYNEQFF.

The chain uses TRBV5-6 and TRBJ2-5; possibly TRBD1 or TRBD2 for D (5 bases each). Trimming took 0 bases from V and 5 from J, leaving 11 bases between them. Germline values: CDR1 SGHDT, CDR2 YYEEEE. CDR3 length: 14 residues. The CDR3 loop reads CASSLEEWGETQYF. CDR3 nucleotides: TGTGCCAGCAGCTTGGAAGAATGGGGGGAGACCCAGTACTTC.

The V call is TRBV4-3, the J call TRBJ2-4; D gene ambiguous. The germline CDR1 and CDR2 sequences are LGHNA and YSLEER. The CDR3 length is 13 residues. The V end was cut by 1 base, the J end by 9 bases, with 10 bases between. For the CDR3, the DNA is TGCGCCAGCAGCCAAGGGCAAGGAAGCATTCAGTACTTC. Translating gives CASSQGQGSIQYF.

The rearrangement uses TRBV6-5 and TRBJ2-1; possibly TRBD1 or TRBD2 for D (5 bases each). Trimming took 7 bases from V and 7 from J, leaving 14 bases between them. This CDR3 comprises 13 residues. Germline values: CDR1 MNHEY, CDR2 SVGAGI. The CDR3, as DNA: TGTGCCAGCACCCCCTCGGGGCCGAATGAGCAGTTCTTC. Residues: CASTPSGPNEQFF.

The V gene is TRBV23-1, the J gene TRBJ1-4; TRBD1 might be the D (6 bases). TRBV23-1 has ORF status, its function being uncertain. CDR3 length: 14 amino acids. V lost 3 bases to trimming and J lost 9 bases, with 14 bases between them. The CDR3: CASSHSPGDKKLFF. The CDR3, as DNA: TGCGCCAGCAGTCATAGTCCAGGGGATAAAAAACTGTTTTTT.

The count of this clone is one. The CDR3 spells CASSYSGGLYTIYF. The CDR3 DNA is TGTGCCAGCAGTTACTCAGGGGGGCTTTACACCATATATTTT. V and J are TRBV6-8 and TRBJ1-3; a weak D match, TRBD1 (6 bases). CDR1 and CDR2 (germline): MNHGY, SAAAGT. Trimming shortened V by 0 bases and J by 8 bases, and 11 bases separated the two germline ends. The CDR3 consists of 14 residues.

The CDR3 DNA reads as TGCGCCAGCAGCCTGGGACAACAATTGGGAGATGGCTACACCTTC. This sequence encodes CASSLGQQLGDGYTF. The J gene is TRBJ1-2, the V gene TRBV4-1, with D possibly TRBD1 on 6 matching bases. Germline-derived CDR1 and CDR2 are MGHRA and YSYEKL. Trimming left V 4 bases short and J 6 bases short, with 18 bases between. The CDR3 is made up of 15 amino acids.